This T cell receptor beta chain was profiled in a study of T cell repertoires in cytomegalovirus infection. Study-level information: Based on public TCR beta signatures, there were indications of CMV infection and of a matching HLA type. Study findings and constraints: There were HLA-C-restricted CMV-specific TCR beta clonotypes dominating the ex vivo response.

TCRdb re-called the reads with MiXCR, one entry per CDR3 protein. In the table there are around 450,000 distinct CDR3 sequences, 30% to 40% of which are singletons. In its sample, this clonotype was seen a few times. The antigen remains undetermined. This CDR3 is built from 12 residues. CDR1 is SGHAT, CDR2 FQNNGV, per germline. Trimming left V 5 bases short and J 3 bases short, with 7 bases between. The TCR comes from a human donor in good health (CMV status not recorded). Some clones in this sample may be carry-over from other donors' samples. The rearrangement joins TRBV11-2 to TRBJ2-5, with D unclear. The source material was PBMCs. CDR3 loop: CASSPDEETQYF. CDR3 sequence (DNA): TGTGCCAGCAGCCCCGATGAAGAGACCCAGTACTTC.